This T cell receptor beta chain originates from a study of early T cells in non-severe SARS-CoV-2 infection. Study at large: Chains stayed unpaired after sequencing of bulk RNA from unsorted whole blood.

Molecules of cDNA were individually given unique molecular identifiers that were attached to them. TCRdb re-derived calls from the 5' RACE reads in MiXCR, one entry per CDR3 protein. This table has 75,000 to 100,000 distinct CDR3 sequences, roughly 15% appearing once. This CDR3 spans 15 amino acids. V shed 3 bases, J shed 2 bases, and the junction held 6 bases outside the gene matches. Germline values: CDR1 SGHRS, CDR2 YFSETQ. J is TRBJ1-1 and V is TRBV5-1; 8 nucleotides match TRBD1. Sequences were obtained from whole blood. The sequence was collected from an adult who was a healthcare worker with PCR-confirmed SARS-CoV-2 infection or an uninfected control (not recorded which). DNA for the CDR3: TGCGCCAGCAGCTGGACAGGGTTTGAAAACACTGAAGCTTTCTTT. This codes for CASSWTGFENTEAFF. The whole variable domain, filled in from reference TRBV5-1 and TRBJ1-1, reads KAGVTQTPRYLIKTRGQQVTLSCSPISGHRSVSWYQQTPGQGLQFLFEYFSETQRNKGNFPGRFSGRQFSNSRSEMNVSTLELGDSALYLCASSWTGFENTEAFFGQGTRLTVV.